This TCR beta chain emerged from a study of blood T cell repertoires in COVID-19. Looked up from germline, CDR1 is SGDLS and CDR2 is YYNGEE. CDR3 length equals 15 residues. Unmatched junction bases numbered 6, after V lost 0 bases and J lost 4 bases. Repertoires were generated with immunoSEQ multiplex PCR, while TCRdb's copy carries only in-frame clones and drops some. The sample records 68,000 or so clones, 70% to 90% being singletons. Sequencing was carried out using peripheral blood. The chain joins TRBV9 to TRBJ1-2; 7 positions match TRBD1. The receptor's source is a man aged 50-59 years with acute or convalescent COVID-19. CDR3 coding DNA: TGTGCCAGCAGCGTAGGGGACAGCTCGGGCTATGGCTACACCTTC. Protein product: CASSVGDSSGYGYTF.